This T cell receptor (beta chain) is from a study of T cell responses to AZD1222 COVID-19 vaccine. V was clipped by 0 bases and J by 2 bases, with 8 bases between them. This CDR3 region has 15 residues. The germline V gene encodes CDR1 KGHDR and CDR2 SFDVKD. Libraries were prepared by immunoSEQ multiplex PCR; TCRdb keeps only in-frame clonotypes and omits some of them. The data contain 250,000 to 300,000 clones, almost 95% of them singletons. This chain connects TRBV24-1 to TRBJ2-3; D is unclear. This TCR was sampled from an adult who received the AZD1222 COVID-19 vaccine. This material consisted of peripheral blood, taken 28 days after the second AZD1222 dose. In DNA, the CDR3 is TGTGCCACCAGTGATTTGAACAGCCTCACAGATACGCAGTATTTT. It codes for CATSDLNSLTDTQYF.